The rows below give T cell receptor beta chains drawn from one sample of a study of radiation and T cells in renal cell carcinoma. Clones were sequenced by immunoSEQ multiplex PCR, and TCRdb holds only the in-frame ones, with some missing. The sample holds roughly 86,000 clones; over 80% are singletons and the top ten take around 9.4%. The starting material was blood, obtained from a patient whose treatment included radiotherapy and nephrectomy. The receptors stem from a man in his fifties or sixties with renal cell carcinoma. The CDR3 runs from the conserved cysteine through the conserved F or W. Each record gives: D gene, clone size, J gene, V gene, CDR3 length, CDR3 DNA, CDR3 protein. D genes are given only for firm matches. Not every row has a clone size; where given, it reads once, few, many or a size class.

D: -; size: -; J: TRBJ2-7; V: TRBV5-6; length: 14; DNA: TGTGCCAGCAGCTTGGACATCATGTTCTACGAGCAGTACTTC; CDR3: CASSLDIMFYEQYF
D: -; size: -; J: TRBJ2-5; V: TRBV18; length: 15; DNA: TGTGCCAGCTCAACCACCGGTGGAAAGGCAGAGACCCAGTACTTC; CDR3: CASSTTGGKAETQYF
D: -; size: once; J: TRBJ1-2; V: TRBV6-5; length: 13; DNA: TGTGCCAGCAGTTGGGATTCAAACTATGGCTACACCTTC; CDR3: CASSWDSNYGYTF
D: TRBD1; size: -; J: TRBJ1-2; V: TRBV7-9; length: 15; DNA: TGTGCCAGCAGCCTAGGACAGGGAGAGGGAGATGGCTACACCTTC; CDR3: CASSLGQGEGDGYTF
D: -; size: once; J: TRBJ2-2; V: TRBV18; length: 14; DNA: TGTGCCAGCTCACCAGGTCACGAAGGCGGGGAGCTGTTTTTT; CDR3: CASSPGHEGGELFF
D: TRBD2; size: -; J: TRBJ2-7; V: TRBV4-2; length: 14; DNA: TGTGCCAGCAGCCAAGGCCTAGCGGACTACGAGCAGTACTTC; CDR3: CASSQGLADYEQYF
D: -; size: -; J: TRBJ1-2; V: TRBV6-5; length: 15; DNA: TGTGCCAGCAGTTACTCGCATTCGAAGAGTGGTGGCTACACCTTC; CDR3: CASSYSHSKSGGYTF
D: -; size: -; J: TRBJ2-1; V: TRBV5-8; length: 17; DNA: TGTGCCAGCAGCTTTTTCAAGTCCGGCGTATTGGACAATGAGCAGTTCTTC; CDR3: CASSFFKSGVLDNEQFF
D: TRBD1; size: -; J: TRBJ2-7; V: TRBV6-1; length: 13; DNA: TGTGCCAGCAAATTGGGAACAGGGGGCGAGCAGTACTTC; CDR3: CASKLGTGGEQYF
D: -; size: -; J: TRBJ2-5; V: TRBV5-1; length: 14; DNA: TGCGCCAGCAGCTTCCAAAGTCCCCAAGAGACCCAGTACTTC; CDR3: CASSFQSPQETQYF
D: -; size: -; J: TRBJ2-1; V: TRBV7-9; length: 13; DNA: TGTGCCAGCAGCGCGGGACCCGGGAATGAGCAGTTCTTC; CDR3: CASSAGPGNEQFF
D: -; size: -; J: TRBJ2-1; V: TRBV9; length: 13; DNA: TGTGCCAGCAGCGTATCGGCCGAAGGTGAGCAGTTCTTC; CDR3: CASSVSAEGEQFF
D: -; size: -; J: TRBJ1-2; V: TRBV7-2; length: 14; DNA: TGTGCCAGCAGCGGGGCGGACAGCTACTATGGCTACACCTTC; CDR3: CASSGADSYYGYTF
D: -; size: -; J: TRBJ1-3; V: TRBV7-9; length: 14; DNA: TGTGCCAGCAGCTTACACCAGGTCGTAAACACCATATATTTT; CDR3: CASSLHQVVNTIYF
D: -; size: -; J: TRBJ2-7; V: TRBV6-5; length: 14; DNA: TGTGCCACGCGGTTTGGGGTTCTCGGGTACGAGCAGTACTTC; CDR3: CATRFGVLGYEQYF
D: -; size: -; J: TRBJ2-7; V: TRBV2; length: 13; DNA: TGTGCCAGCGCGAACAGGGAAAACTACGAGCAGTACTTC; CDR3: CASANRENYEQYF
D: TRBD1; size: -; J: TRBJ2-7; V: TRBV6-5; length: 15; DNA: TGTGCCAGCAGAATACAGGGGGCCTCTCCCAACGAGCAGTACTTC; CDR3: CASRIQGASPNEQYF
D: -; size: few; J: TRBJ1-1; V: TRBV6-5; length: 14; DNA: TGTGCCAGCAGTTACGCGGGGCTGAGGACTGAAGCTTTCTTT; CDR3: CASSYAGLRTEAFF
D: -; size: -; J: TRBJ1-4; V: TRBV4-2; length: 16; DNA: TGTGCCAGCAGCCAAGATTGGGGCAGGGGAAATGAAAAACTGTTTTTT; CDR3: CASSQDWGRGNEKLFF
D: TRBD1; size: -; J: TRBJ2-7; V: TRBV15; length: 15; DNA: TGTGCCACCAGCAGAACCGGGACAGGGGTCTACGAGCAGTACTTC; CDR3: CATSRTGTGVYEQYF
D: TRBD1; size: -; J: TRBJ2-1; V: TRBV7-3; length: 15; DNA: TGTGCCAGCAGCTCTACAGGGGGAGTTCGCGATGAGCAGTTCTTC; CDR3: CASSSTGGVRDEQFF
D: -; size: -; J: TRBJ2-5; V: TRBV5-1; length: 15; DNA: TGCGCCAGCAGCTTGGCTGCGGCGTACCAAGAGACCCAGTACTTC; CDR3: CASSLAAAYQETQYF
D: -; size: -; J: TRBJ1-1; V: TRBV2; length: 11; DNA: TGTGCCAGCAGGGAGGAGACTGAAGCTTTCTTT; CDR3: CASREETEAFF
D: TRBD1; size: -; J: TRBJ2-7; V: TRBV5-1; length: 14; DNA: TGCGCCAGCACGTTGTGGACAGGGGTCTACGAGCAGTACTTC; CDR3: CASTLWTGVYEQYF
D: -; size: once; J: TRBJ2-1; V: TRBV4-3; length: 13; DNA: TGCGCCAGCAGCCAAGAGTCAAGGAATGAGCAGTTCTTC; CDR3: CASSQESRNEQFF
D: -; size: -; J: TRBJ1-1; V: TRBV30; length: 13; DNA: TGTGCCTGGGCCAGGGACCTGAACACTGAAGCTTTCTTT; CDR3: CAWARDLNTEAFF
D: -; size: -; J: TRBJ2-2; V: TRBV10-1; length: 15; DNA: TGCGCCAGCAGTGAGTCTAGCGACCACACCGGGGAGCTGTTTTTT; CDR3: CASSESSDHTGELFF
D: TRBD1; size: -; J: TRBJ2-3; V: TRBV19; length: 14; DNA: TGTGCCAGTAGACAACAGGGGAGCACAGATACGCAGTATTTT; CDR3: CASRQQGSTDTQYF
D: -; size: -; J: TRBJ2-1; V: TRBV12-5; length: 13; DNA: TGTGCTAGCCTACGGGACACTAACAATGAGCAGTTCTTC; CDR3: CASLRDTNNEQFF
D: -; size: once; J: TRBJ2-3; V: TRBV7-3; length: 13; DNA: TGTGCCAGCGCCGGGGGAGGCACAGATACGCAGTATTTT; CDR3: CASAGGGTDTQYF
D: TRBD1; size: -; J: TRBJ1-1; V: TRBV27; length: 16; DNA: TGTGCCAGCAGTTTTAAGAGGGACAGGATGAACACTGAAGCTTTCTTT; CDR3: CASSFKRDRMNTEAFF
D: TRBD2; size: -; J: TRBJ2-3; V: TRBV27; length: 18; DNA: TGTGCCAGCAGTTTATTAGCGGGAGGCCAAGTCTTCGCAGATACGCAGTATTTT; CDR3: CASSLLAGGQVFADTQYF
D: -; size: -; J: TRBJ1-2; V: TRBV29-1; length: 14; DNA: TGCAGCGCCGGGACGGAGGGGTCAAACTATGGCTACACCTTC; CDR3: CSAGTEGSNYGYTF
D: TRBD1; size: -; J: TRBJ2-6; V: TRBV5-4; length: 16; DNA: TGTGCCAGCACCGACAGGGGGCATTCTGGGGCCAACGTCCTGACTTTC; CDR3: CASTDRGHSGANVLTF
D: -; size: -; J: TRBJ1-5; V: TRBV10-3; length: 13; DNA: TGTGCCATCAGTGAGTCGAGCGGTCAGCCCCAGCATTTT; CDR3: CAISESSGQPQHF
D: -; size: -; J: TRBJ1-4; V: TRBV2; length: 14; DNA: TGTGCCAGCTTTTCCACAAGGGAGGGTGAAAAACTGTTTTTT; CDR3: CASFSTREGEKLFF
D: TRBD1; size: -; J: TRBJ2-7; V: TRBV5-8; length: 14; DNA: TGTGCCAGCAGCTACCAGGGGGCAAACTACGAGCAGTACTTC; CDR3: CASSYQGANYEQYF
D: TRBD1; size: few; J: TRBJ1-2; V: TRBV7-6; length: 13; DNA: TGTGCCAGCAGCTTAGACAGGGGGGCTGGCTACACCTTC; CDR3: CASSLDRGAGYTF